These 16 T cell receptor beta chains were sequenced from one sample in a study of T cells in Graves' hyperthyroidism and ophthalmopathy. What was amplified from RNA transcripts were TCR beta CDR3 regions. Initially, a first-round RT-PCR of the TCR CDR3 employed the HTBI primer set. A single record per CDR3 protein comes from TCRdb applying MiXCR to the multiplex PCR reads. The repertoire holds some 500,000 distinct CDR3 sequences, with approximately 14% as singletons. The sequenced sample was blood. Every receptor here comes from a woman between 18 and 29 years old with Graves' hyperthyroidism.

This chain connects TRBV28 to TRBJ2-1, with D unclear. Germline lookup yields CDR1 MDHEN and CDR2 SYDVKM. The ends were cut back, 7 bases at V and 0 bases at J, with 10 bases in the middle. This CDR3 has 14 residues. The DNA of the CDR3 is TGTGCCAGCAAGTTCCCGAGCTCCTACAATGAGCAGTTCTTC. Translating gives CASKFPSSYNEQFF.

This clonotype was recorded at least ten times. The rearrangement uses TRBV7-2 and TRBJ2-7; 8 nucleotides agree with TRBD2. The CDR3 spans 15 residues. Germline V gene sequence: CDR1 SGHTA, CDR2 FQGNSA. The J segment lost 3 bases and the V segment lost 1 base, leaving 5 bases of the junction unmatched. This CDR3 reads CASSLEAGGGYEQYF. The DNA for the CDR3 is TGTGCCAGCAGCTTAGAGGCGGGGGGCGGCTACGAGCAGTACTTC.

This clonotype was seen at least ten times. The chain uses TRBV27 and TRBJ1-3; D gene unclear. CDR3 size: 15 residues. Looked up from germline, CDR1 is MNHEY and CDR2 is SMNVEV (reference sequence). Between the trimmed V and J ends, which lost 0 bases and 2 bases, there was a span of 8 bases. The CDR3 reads CASSLSGGTGNTIYF. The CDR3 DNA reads TGTGCCAGCAGTTTATCCGGAGGGACTGGAAACACCATATATTTT.

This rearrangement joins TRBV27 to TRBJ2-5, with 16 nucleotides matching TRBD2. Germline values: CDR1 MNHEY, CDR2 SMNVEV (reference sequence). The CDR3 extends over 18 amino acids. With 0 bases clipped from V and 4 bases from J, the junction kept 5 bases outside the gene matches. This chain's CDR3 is CASSLSGTSGGGGETQYF. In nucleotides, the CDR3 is TGTGCCAGCAGTTTATCCGGGACTAGCGGGGGGGGGGGAGAGACCCAGTACTTC.

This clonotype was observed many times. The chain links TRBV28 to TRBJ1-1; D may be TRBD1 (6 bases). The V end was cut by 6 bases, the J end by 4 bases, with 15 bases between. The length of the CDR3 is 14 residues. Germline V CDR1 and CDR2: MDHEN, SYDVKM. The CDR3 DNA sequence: TGTGCCAGCAGCTCTCCAGGGGTGAGCACTGAAGCTTTCTTT. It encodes CASSSPGVSTEAFF.

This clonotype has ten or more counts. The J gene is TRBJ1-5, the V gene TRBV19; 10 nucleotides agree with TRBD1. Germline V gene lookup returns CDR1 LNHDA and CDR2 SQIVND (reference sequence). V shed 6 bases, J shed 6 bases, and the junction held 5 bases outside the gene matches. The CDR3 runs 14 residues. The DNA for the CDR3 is TGTGCCAGTAGACTCCGGGACAGGGGTCAGCCCCAGCATTTT. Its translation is CASRLRDRGQPQHF. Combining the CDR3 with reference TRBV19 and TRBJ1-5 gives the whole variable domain DGGITQSPKYLFRKEGQNVTLSCEQNLNHDAMYWYRQDPGQGLRLIYYSQIVNDFQKGDIAEGYSVSREKKESFPLTVTSAQKNPTAFYLCASRLRDRGQPQHFGDGTRLSIL.

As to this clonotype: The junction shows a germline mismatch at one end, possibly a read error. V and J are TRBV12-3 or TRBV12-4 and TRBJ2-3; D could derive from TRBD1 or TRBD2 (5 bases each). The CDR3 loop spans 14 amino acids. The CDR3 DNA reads TGTGCCAGCAGTTCACGGGACCGCACAGATGCGCAGTATTTT. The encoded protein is CASSSRDRTDAQYF.

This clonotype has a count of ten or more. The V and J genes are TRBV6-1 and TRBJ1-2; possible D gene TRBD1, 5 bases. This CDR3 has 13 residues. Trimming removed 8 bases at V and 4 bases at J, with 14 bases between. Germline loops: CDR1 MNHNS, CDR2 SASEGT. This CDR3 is CASGFRAIYGYTF. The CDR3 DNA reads TGTGCCAGCGGTTTCAGGGCGATCTATGGCTACACCTTC.

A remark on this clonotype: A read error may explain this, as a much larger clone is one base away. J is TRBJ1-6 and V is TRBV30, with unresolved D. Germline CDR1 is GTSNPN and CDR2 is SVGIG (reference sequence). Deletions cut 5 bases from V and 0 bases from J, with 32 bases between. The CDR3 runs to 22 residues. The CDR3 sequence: CAWGRPSWTAHPISSYNSPLHF. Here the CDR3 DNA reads TGTGCCTGGGGTCGACCGTCTTGGACTGCCCACCCCATTAGCTCCTATAATTCACCCCTCCACTTT.

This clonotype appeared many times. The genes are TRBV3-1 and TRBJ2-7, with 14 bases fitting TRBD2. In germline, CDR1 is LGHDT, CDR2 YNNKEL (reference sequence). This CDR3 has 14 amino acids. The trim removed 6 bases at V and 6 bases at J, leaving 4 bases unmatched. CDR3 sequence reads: CASRGTSGRGEQYF. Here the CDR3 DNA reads TGTGCCAGCAGAGGGACTAGCGGGAGAGGCGAGCAGTACTTC.

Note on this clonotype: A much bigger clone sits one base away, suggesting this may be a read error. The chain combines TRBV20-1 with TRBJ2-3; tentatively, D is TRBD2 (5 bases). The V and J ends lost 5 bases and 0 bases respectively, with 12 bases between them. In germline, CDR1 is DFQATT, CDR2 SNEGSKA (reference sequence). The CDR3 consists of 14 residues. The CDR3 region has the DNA TGCAGTGCTCTGACTGGCGGGAGCACAGATACGCAGTATTTT. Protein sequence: CSALTGGSTDTQYF.

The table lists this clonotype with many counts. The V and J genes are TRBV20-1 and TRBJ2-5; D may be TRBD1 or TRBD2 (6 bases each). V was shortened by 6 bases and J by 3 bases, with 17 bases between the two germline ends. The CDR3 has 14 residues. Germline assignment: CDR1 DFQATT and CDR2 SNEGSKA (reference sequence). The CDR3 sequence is CSALMGGIEETQYF. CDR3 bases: TGCAGTGCCCTCATGGGGGGCATAGAAGAGACCCAGTACTTC.

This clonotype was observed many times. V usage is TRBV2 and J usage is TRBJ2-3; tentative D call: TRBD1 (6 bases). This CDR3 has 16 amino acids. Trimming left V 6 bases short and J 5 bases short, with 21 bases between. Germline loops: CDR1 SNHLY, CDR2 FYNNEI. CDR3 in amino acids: CASRGERQGRLDTQYF. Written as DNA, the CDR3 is TGTGCCAGCAGGGGGGAGCGGCAGGGGCGATTAGATACGCAGTATTTT.

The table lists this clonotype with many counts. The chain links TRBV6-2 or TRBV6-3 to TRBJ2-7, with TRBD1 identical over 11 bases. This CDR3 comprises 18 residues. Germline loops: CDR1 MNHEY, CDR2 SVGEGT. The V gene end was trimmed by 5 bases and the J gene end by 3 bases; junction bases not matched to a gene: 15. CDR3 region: CASSIGQGAPIANYEQYV. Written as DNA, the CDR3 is TGTGCCAGCAGTATCGGACAGGGGGCGCCGATCGCCAACTACGAGCAGTACGTC.

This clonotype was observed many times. CDR3 protein: CASSAWGQSVSPLHF. The CDR3 coding sequence is TGTGCCAGCAGCGCGTGGGGACAGTCGGTTTCACCCCTCCACTTT. The V and J genes are TRBV7-9 and TRBJ1-6; TRBD1 matches 7 bases. Germline assignment: CDR1 SEHNR and CDR2 FQNEAQ (reference sequence). CDR3 length: 15 amino acids. Unmatched junction bases numbered 10, after V lost 5 bases and J lost 9 bases.

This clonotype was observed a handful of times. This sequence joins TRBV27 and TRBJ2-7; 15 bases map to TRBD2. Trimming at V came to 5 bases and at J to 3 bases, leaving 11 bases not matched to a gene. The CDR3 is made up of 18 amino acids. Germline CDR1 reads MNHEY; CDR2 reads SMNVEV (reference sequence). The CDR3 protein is CASSPSGLAGGPNYEQYF. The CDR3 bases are TGTGCCAGCAGTCCGTCAGGACTAGCGGGAGGGCCCAACTACGAGCAGTACTTC.